The T cell receptor (beta chain) under discussion was sequenced for a study of blood T cell repertoires in COVID-19. Study context: Sites in the United States, Italy and Spain provided acute and convalescent COVID-19 samples. Nucleic acid was either cDNA or gDNA, and it came from T cells, B-cell-depleted T cells, or PBMCs.

The CDR3 sequence is 16 residues long. V trimming: 2 bases; J trimming: 6 bases; junction bases outside the gene matches: 10. Germline lookup yields CDR1 MNHEY and CDR2 SVGAGI. This clone was picked up one time. The protocol was immunoSEQ multiplex PCR, while the TCRdb copy is restricted to in-frame clones and leaves out a portion. The sample carries about 150,000 clones, 80% to 90% recorded once. The chain employs TRBV6-5 and TRBJ2-7; TRBD1 aligns across 10 bases. This TCR was recovered from an older woman with active COVID-19. Sequenced sample: peripheral blood. The CDR3 protein is CASSYIPQGQGFEQYF. CDR3 in DNA: TGTGCCAGCAGTTACATTCCCCAGGGACAGGGGTTCGAGCAGTACTTC.